This T cell receptor beta chain comes out of a study of blood T cells in healthy people across ages. The CDR3 sequence is 15 residues long. From germline, CDR1 is PRHDT and CDR2 FYEKMQ (reference sequence). V was pared by 5 bases and J by 2 bases, with 4 bases of the junction left unmatched. This clonotype has at least ten counts. The donors, aged roughly 6 to 90, were healthy Caucasians from Russia. It was ten milliliters of peripheral blood that were drawn from each donor. Combining a sample-barcoded 5' primer with a J-beta primer mix, a second PCR ran for about 6 to 12 cycles. One entry per CDR3 protein results from TCRdb running MiXCR on the 5' RACE reads. In the table there are fewer than 900,000 distinct CDR3 sequences, 49% of which are singletons.

This receptor was obtained from a woman in her sixties or seventies in good health. V and J are TRBV13 and TRBJ2-5, with TRBD2 matching over 11 bases. Sample: blood. The CDR3 DNA sequence: TGTGCCAGCAGCCCTAGACTAGCGGGACAAGAGACCCAGTACTTC. This encodes CASSPRLAGQETQYF. Full variable domain (rest looked up from reference TRBV13 and TRBJ2-5): AAGVIQSPRHLIKEKRETATLKCYPIPRHDTVYWYQQGPGQDPQFLISFYEKMQSDKGSIPDRFSAQQFSDYHSELNMSSLELGDSALYFCASSPRLAGQETQYFGPGTRLLVL.